The rows below give T cell receptor beta chains drawn from one sample of a study of brain T cells in children with intractable seizures. Profiled with immunoSEQ multiplex PCR; TCRdb holds only in-frame clones, not every one. The table has tens of thousands of clones, around nine tenths seen once. Material: peripheral blood, obtained at surgery. Receptors were obtained from a girl aged 2-9 years with Rasmussen encephalitis and intractable seizures. The CDR3 runs from the conserved cysteine through the conserved F or W. D genes are given only for firm matches. Clone size is not always given. Where it is, it says once, few, many or a class for expanded clones.

J gene | clone size | V gene | D gene | CDR3 protein | CDR3 DNA
TRBJ1-6 | NA | TRBV27 | NA | CATRGELNSPLHF | TGTGCCACCCGGGGGGAGCTAAATTCACCCCTCCACTTT
TRBJ1-4 | NA | TRBV11-2 | NA | CASSLRQNEKLFF | TGTGCCAGCAGCCTTAGGCAAAATGAAAAACTGTTTTTT
TRBJ2-7 | NA | TRBV4-1 | NA | CASSQEGLLRASYEQYF | TGCGCCAGCAGCCAAGAGGGCTTGTTGCGTGCGTCCTACGAGCAGTACTTC
TRBJ1-3 | few | TRBV12-3/TRBV12-4 | NA | CAIRPNPGNTIYF | TGTGCCATCAGGCCCAACCCTGGAAACACCATATATTTT
TRBJ2-4 | few | TRBV18 | NA | CASSPLHRKNIQYF | TGTGCCAGCTCACCACTACACAGGAAAAACATTCAGTACTTC
TRBJ1-3 | NA | TRBV9 | NA | CASSTRGGSSGNTIYF | TGTGCCAGCAGCACAAGGGGGGGCAGCTCTGGAAACACCATATATTTT
TRBJ2-5 | NA | TRBV7-9 | TRBD1 | CASSFETGAGWGTQYF | TGTGCCAGCAGCTTTGAGACAGGGGCCGGCTGGGGGACCCAGTACTTC
TRBJ1-6 | NA | TRBV6-5 | NA | CASGHQNSPLHF | TGTGCCAGCGGACACCAGAATTCACCCCTCCACTTT
TRBJ2-3 | NA | TRBV9 | TRBD2 | CASSVRAGGQDTQYF | TGTGCCAGCAGCGTGAGAGCGGGGGGGCAAGATACGCAGTATTTT
TRBJ2-3 | NA | TRBV2 | NA | CASTPTDTQYF | TGTGCCAGCACTCCCACAGATACGCAGTATTTT
TRBJ1-1 | NA | TRBV28 | TRBD1 | CASSSGTGRPEAFF | TGTGCCAGCAGTTCAGGGACAGGGAGACCTGAAGCTTTCTTT
TRBJ2-5 | NA | TRBV14 | NA | CASSQDETQYF | TGTGCCAGCAGCCAAGATGAGACCCAGTACTTC
TRBJ2-5 | NA | TRBV5-5 | NA | CASSMRADQGFETQYF | TGTGCCAGCAGCATGCGGGCGGACCAGGGTTTCGAGACCCAGTACTTC
TRBJ2-6 | NA | TRBV27 | NA | CASAKRAGANVLTF | TGTGCCAGCGCTAAAAGGGCTGGGGCCAACGTCCTGACTTTC
TRBJ2-2 | NA | TRBV7-9 | TRBD1 | CASSLDRGFTGELFF | TGTGCCAGCAGCCTGGACAGGGGGTTCACCGGGGAGCTGTTTTTT
TRBJ1-5 | few | TRBV5-6 | NA | CASSVEGNQPQHF | TGTGCCAGCAGTGTGGAGGGAAATCAGCCCCAGCATTTT
TRBJ1-5 | NA | TRBV27 | TRBD1 | CASRSGGSNQPQHF | TGTGCCAGCAGGTCAGGGGGCTCCAATCAGCCCCAGCATTTT
TRBJ2-7 | NA | TRBV6-2/TRBV6-3 | NA | CASSYPLGAPLYEQYF | TGTGCCAGCAGTTACCCTCTCGGGGCCCCTCTTTACGAGCAGTACTTC
TRBJ2-7 | NA | TRBV7-3 | NA | CASSRFNRVLDEQYF | TGTGCCAGCAGCCGCTTCAACAGGGTTTTGGACGAGCAGTACTTC
TRBJ1-2 | NA | TRBV7-3 | NA | CASSLRVGQGYTF | TGTGCCAGCAGCTTAAGAGTAGGGCAAGGCTACACCTTC
TRBJ2-3 | NA | TRBV20-1 | NA | CSASPPGSTDTQYF | TGCAGTGCTAGTCCCCCCGGGAGCACAGATACGCAGTATTTT
TRBJ1-6 | NA | TRBV9 | NA | CASSRGTSSYNSPLHF | TGTGCCAGCAGCCGGGGGACCAGCTCCTATAATTCACCCCTCCACTTT
TRBJ2-2 | NA | TRBV9 | TRBD1 | CASSVAAGQGSSYLFTGELFF | TGTGCCAGCAGCGTCGCCGCGGGACAGGGGTCCTCCTATCTCTTCACCGGGGAGCTGTTTTTT
TRBJ2-1 | NA | TRBV6-5 | NA | CASSRGTPSYNEQFF | TGTGCCAGCAGCCGAGGGACACCCTCCTACAATGAGCAGTTCTTC
TRBJ2-3 | NA | TRBV7-9 | TRBD2 | CASSPRTSGRARTDTQYF | TGTGCCAGCAGCCCCCGGACTAGCGGGAGGGCCCGCACAGATACGCAGTATTTT
TRBJ1-4 | NA | TRBV3-1/TRBV3-2 | NA | CASSQWPGSNEKLFF | TGTGCCAGCAGCCAGTGGCCGGGGAGTAATGAAAAACTGTTTTTT
TRBJ1-2 | few | TRBV14 | TRBD1 | CASSQLDRVNGYTF | TGTGCCAGCAGCCAGCTGGACAGGGTCAATGGCTACACCTTC
TRBJ1-5 | NA | TRBV5-8 | NA | CASDPAASNQPQHF | TGTGCCAGCGACCCGGCCGCCAGCAATCAGCCCCAGCATTTT
TRBJ2-1 | NA | TRBV18 | NA | CASSPRTNDEQFF | TGTGCCAGCTCACCACGGACAAACGATGAGCAGTTCTTC
TRBJ1-2 | NA | TRBV5-3 | NA | CASPKGGDGYTF | TGTGCCAGCCCCAAGGGTGGAGACGGCTACACCTTC
TRBJ1-3 | NA | TRBV6-2/TRBV6-3 | NA | CASSYSSQRNTIYF | TGTGCCAGCAGTTACTCGTCCCAAAGAAACACCATATATTTT
TRBJ1-1 | NA | TRBV12-5 | NA | CASGLHRLDEAFF | TGTGCTAGTGGTTTGCACAGGTTAGATGAAGCTTTCTTT
TRBJ2-3 | NA | TRBV5-7 | TRBD2 | CASSLAGGPDTQYF | TGTGCCAGCAGCTTAGCGGGAGGGCCAGATACGCAGTATTTT
TRBJ1-1 | NA | TRBV27 | NA | CASSRDSGRHTEAFF | TGTGCCAGCAGCCGAGACAGCGGTAGACACACTGAAGCTTTCTTT
TRBJ1-2 | NA | TRBV6-1 | NA | CASSEAGSGAYYGYTF | TGTGCCAGCAGTGAAGCGGGGTCAGGGGCCTACTATGGCTACACCTTC
TRBJ2-7 | NA | TRBV21-1 | NA | CASSSHSTGGSYEQYF | TGTGCCAGCAGCAGTCACAGTACCGGGGGATCCTACGAGCAGTACTTC
TRBJ1-5 | NA | TRBV6-5 | NA | CASSKTGEGRPQHF | TGTGCCAGCAGTAAAACCGGCGAAGGGCGGCCCCAGCATTTT
TRBJ1-5 | NA | TRBV27 | TRBD1 | CASRKQGAEQPQHF | TGTGCCAGCAGGAAACAGGGGGCTGAGCAGCCCCAGCATTTT
TRBJ2-3 | NA | TRBV7-6 | NA | CASSLSLGAQLSTDTQYF | TGTGCCAGCAGCTTAAGCTTGGGGGCCCAACTAAGCACAGATACGCAGTATTTT
TRBJ1-2 | NA | TRBV18 | NA | CASSRYSGTTLDGYTF | TGTGCCAGCTCACGGTATTCCGGGACAACCCTGGATGGCTACACCTTC
TRBJ2-7 | NA | TRBV5-5 | TRBD2 | CASSKLGGFSGRGYEQYF | TGTGCCAGCAGCAAGCTAGGAGGGTTTAGCGGGAGAGGATACGAGCAGTACTTC
TRBJ1-1 | NA | TRBV29-1 | NA | CSVERTARNTEAFF | TGCAGCGTTGAGAGGACAGCGAGGAACACTGAAGCTTTCTTT
TRBJ1-1 | NA | TRBV13 | NA | CASSPQGRGTEAFF | TGTGCCAGCAGCCCACAGGGACGAGGCACTGAAGCTTTCTTT
TRBJ2-1 | NA | TRBV7-9 | NA | CASSFTAGDNEQFF | TGTGCCAGCAGCTTTACCGCTGGGGACAATGAGCAGTTCTTC
TRBJ2-3 | NA | TRBV5-1 | NA | CASSRLTSADTQYF | TGCGCCAGCAGCCGGCTGACATCCGCAGATACGCAGTATTTT
TRBJ1-1 | NA | TRBV18 | NA | CASSPPRTENTEAFF | TGTGCCAGCTCACCACCGAGGACAGAGAACACTGAAGCTTTCTTT
TRBJ1-2 | NA | TRBV20-1 | NA | CSASWGAGLDGYTF | TGCAGTGCTAGTTGGGGGGCTGGTTTGGATGGCTACACCTTC
TRBJ1-5 | NA | TRBV7-2 | NA | CASSHQGAVNQPQHF | TGTGCCAGCAGTCATCAGGGAGCAGTAAATCAGCCCCAGCATTTT
TRBJ1-2 | once | TRBV6-6 | NA | CASSYDRRENGYTF | TGTGCCAGCAGTTACGATCGACGGGAAAATGGCTACACCTTC
TRBJ2-1 | NA | TRBV5-6 | TRBD1 | CASTPRGYNEQFF | TGTGCCAGCACCCCCAGGGGGTACAATGAGCAGTTCTTC